The clone carrying this TCR beta chain occurred many times. These data originate in a study of spatial heterogeneity in lung cancer. Study overall: Averaged across combinations, each unique TCR and UMI pairing appeared more than ten times in raw reads, which were uncorrected.

Single TCR cDNA molecules each had their own unique molecular identifier. TCRdb re-called the 5' RACE reads through MiXCR, storing one row per CDR3 protein. The repertoire holds around 48,000 distinct CDR3 sequences, with less than 5.5% as singletons. The CDR3 consists of 15 residues. With V trimmed by 5 bases and J by 2 bases, 4 bases remained unmatched. Germline V lookup: CDR1 SEHNR, CDR2 FQNEAQ (reference sequence). Sample time point: sample taken at primary tumor resection. Extraction of whole RNA from tumor, nontumor lung or frozen PBMC preceded unsorted sequencing. The donors were 72 patients with non-small cell lung cancer that was early-stage and untreated.

This chain joins TRBV7-9 and TRBJ2-1; TRBD2 agrees at 9 bases. The sample here was PBMCs, taken at surgery. The sequence was collected from a male donor with early-stage non-small cell lung cancer. The CDR3 is CASSQGLAAYNEQFF. CDR3 nucleotides: TGTGCCAGCAGCCAGGGACTAGCTGCCTACAATGAGCAGTTCTTC.